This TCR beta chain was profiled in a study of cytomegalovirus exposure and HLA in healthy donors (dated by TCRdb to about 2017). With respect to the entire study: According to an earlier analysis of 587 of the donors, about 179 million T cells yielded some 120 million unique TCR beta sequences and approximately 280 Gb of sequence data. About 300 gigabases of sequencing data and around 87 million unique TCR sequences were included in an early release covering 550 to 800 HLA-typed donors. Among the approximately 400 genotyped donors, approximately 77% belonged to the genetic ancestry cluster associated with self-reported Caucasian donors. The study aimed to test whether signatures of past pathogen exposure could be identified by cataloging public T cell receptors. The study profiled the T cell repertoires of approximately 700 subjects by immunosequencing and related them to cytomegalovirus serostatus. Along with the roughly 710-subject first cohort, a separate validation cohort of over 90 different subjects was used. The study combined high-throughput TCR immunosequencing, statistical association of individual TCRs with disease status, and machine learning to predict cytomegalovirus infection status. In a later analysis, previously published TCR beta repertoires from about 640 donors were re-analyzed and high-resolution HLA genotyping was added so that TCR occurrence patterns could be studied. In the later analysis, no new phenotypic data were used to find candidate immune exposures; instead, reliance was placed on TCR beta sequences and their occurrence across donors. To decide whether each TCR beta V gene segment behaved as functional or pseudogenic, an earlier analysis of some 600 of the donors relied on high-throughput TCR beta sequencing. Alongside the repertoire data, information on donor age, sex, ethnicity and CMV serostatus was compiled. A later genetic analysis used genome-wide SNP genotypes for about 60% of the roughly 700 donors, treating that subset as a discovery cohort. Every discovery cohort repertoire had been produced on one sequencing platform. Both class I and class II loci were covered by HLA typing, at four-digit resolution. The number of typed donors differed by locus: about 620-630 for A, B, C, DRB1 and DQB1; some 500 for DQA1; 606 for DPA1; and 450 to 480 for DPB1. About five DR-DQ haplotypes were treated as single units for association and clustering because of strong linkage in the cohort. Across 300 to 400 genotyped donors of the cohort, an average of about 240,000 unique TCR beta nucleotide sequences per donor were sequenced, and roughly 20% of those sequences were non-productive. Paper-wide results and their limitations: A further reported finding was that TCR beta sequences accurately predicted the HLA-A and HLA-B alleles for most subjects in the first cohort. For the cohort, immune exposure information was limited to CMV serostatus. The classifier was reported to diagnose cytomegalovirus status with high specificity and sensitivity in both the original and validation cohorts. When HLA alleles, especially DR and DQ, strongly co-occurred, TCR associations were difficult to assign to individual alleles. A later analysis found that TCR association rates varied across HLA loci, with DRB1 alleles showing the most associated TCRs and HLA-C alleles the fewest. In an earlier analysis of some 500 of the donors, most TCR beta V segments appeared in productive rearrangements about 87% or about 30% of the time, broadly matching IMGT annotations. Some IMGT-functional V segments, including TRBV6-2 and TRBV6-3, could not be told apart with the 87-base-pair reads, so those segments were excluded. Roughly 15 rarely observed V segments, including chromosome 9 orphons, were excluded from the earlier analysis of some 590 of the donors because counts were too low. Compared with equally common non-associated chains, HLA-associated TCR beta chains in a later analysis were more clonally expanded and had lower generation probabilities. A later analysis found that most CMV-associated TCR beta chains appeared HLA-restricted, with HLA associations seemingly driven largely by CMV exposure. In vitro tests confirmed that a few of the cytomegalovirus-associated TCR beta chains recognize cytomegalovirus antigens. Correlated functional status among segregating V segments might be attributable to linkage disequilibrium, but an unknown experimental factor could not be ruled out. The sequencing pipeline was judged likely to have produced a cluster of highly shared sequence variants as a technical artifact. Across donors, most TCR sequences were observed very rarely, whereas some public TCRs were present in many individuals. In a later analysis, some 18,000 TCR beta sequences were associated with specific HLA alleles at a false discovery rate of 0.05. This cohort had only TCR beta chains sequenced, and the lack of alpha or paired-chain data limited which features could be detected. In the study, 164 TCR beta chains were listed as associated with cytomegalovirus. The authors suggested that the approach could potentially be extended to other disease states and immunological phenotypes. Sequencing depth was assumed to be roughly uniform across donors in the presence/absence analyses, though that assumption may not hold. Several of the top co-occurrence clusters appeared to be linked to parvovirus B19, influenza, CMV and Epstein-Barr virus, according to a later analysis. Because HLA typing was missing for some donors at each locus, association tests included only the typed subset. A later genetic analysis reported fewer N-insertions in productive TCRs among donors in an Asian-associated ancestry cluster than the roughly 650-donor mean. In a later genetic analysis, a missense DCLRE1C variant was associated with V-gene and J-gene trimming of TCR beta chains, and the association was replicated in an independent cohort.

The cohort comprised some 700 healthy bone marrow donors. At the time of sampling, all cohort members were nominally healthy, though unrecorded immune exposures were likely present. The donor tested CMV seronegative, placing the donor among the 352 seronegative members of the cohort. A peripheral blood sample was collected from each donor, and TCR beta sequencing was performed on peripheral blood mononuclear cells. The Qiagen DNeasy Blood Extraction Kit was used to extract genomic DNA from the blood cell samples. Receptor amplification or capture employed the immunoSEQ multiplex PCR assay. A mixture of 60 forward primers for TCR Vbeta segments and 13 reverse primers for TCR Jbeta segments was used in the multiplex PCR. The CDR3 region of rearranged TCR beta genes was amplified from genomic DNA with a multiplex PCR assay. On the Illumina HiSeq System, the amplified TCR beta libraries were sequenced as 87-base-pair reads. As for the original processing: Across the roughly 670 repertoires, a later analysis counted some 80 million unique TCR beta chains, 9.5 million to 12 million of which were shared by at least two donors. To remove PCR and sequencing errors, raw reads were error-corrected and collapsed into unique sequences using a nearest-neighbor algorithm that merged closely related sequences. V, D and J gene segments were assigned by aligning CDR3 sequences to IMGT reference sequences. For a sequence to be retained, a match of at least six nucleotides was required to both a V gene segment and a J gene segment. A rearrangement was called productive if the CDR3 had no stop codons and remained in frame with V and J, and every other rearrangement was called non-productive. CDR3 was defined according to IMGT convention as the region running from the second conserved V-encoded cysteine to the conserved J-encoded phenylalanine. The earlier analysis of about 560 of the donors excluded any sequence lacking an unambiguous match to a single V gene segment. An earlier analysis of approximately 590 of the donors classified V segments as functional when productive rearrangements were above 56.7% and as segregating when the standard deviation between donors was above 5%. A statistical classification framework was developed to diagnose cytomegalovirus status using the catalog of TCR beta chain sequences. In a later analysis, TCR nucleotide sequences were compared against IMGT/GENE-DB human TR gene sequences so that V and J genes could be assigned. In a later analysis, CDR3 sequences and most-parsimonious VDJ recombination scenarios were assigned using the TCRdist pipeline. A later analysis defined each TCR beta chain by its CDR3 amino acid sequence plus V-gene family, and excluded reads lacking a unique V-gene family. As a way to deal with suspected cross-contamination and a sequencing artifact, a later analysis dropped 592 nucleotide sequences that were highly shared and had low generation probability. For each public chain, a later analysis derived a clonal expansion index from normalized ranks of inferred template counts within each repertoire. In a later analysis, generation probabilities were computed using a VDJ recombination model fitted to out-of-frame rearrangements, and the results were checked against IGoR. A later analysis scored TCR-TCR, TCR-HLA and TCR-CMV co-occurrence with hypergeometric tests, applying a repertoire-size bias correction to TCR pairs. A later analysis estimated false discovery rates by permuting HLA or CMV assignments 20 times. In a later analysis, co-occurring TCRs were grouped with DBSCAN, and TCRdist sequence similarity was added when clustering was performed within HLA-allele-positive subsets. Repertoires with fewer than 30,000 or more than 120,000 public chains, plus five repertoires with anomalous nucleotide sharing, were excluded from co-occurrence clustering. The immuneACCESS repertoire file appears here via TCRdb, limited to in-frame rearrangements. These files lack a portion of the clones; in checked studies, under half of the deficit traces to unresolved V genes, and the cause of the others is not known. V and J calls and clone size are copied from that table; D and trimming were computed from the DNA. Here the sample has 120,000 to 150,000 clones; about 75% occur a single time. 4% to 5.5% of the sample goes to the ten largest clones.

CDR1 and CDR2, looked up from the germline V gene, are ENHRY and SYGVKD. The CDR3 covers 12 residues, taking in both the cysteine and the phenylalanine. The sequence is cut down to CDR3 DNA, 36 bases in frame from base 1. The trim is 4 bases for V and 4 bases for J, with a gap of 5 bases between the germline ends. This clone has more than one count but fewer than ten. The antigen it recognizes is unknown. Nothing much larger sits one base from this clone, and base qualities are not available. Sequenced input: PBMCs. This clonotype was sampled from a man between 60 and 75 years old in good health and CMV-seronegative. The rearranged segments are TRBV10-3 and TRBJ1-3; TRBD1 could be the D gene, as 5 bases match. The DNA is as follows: TGTGCCATCAGTGGGACAGGAAACACCATATATTTT. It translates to CAISGTGNTIYF.